These 14 T cell receptor beta chains came from one sample sequenced in a study of T cells in Graves' hyperthyroidism and ophthalmopathy. The TCR beta CDR3 regions underwent amplification using RNA transcripts as the source. RT-PCR in the first round (using the HTBI primer set) targeted the TCR CDR3. TCRdb reanalysed the multiplex PCR reads using MiXCR and keeps one entry per CDR3 protein. The sample gives roughly 740,000 distinct CDR3 sequences, over 15% of which show up once; under 9.5% is in the top ten. The material sequenced was blood. Receptors were obtained from a man between 18 and 29 years old with Graves' hyperthyroidism.

This clonotype was counted ten times or more. This CDR3 reads CASSSSPGTGPGLAGFFSYNEQFF. DNA of the CDR3: TGTGCCAGCAGTTCCTCCCCTGGGACAGGGCCGGGACTAGCGGGATTCTTCTCCTACAATGAGCAGTTCTTC. The J gene is TRBJ2-1, the V gene TRBV28, with TRBD2 matching 13 bases. Looked up from germline, CDR1 is MDHEN and CDR2 is SYDVKM. This CDR3 region has 24 residues. V lost 4 bases and J lost 0; bases outside the gene matches: 24.

This clonotype was found a few times. The chain combines TRBV6-2 or TRBV6-3 with TRBJ2-5; D is possibly TRBD1 or TRBD2 (5 bases each). CDR3 length equals 13 residues. V was cut by 2 bases and J by 3 bases, with 7 bases left in between. Germline V gene sequence: CDR1 MNHEY, CDR2 SVGEGT. The CDR3, as DNA: TGTGCCAGCAGTTACGGGGGTAAAGAGACCCAGTACTTC. Encoded protein: CASSYGGKETQYF.

This clonotype occurred many times. This sequence joins TRBV7-9 and TRBJ2-5, with a tentative D call TRBD2 (5 bases). The CDR3 runs 12 residues. Germline V gene lookup returns CDR1 SEHNR and CDR2 FQNEAQ (reference sequence). The V gene lost 5 bases and the J gene lost 4 bases, with 8 bases spanning the gap. CDR3 sequence reads: CASSPSPETQYF. CDR3 in DNA: TGTGCCAGCAGCCCTAGCCCAGAGACCCAGTACTTC.

This clonotype was seen at least ten times. The J gene is TRBJ2-7, the V gene TRBV15; TRBD2 is a possible D gene (6 bases). CDR1 LNHNV and CDR2 YYDKDF come from the germline V gene (reference sequence). Deletions cut 5 bases from V and 5 bases from J, with 16 bases between. The CDR3 runs 14 residues. CDR3 sequence: CATSARGTLDEQYF. DNA for the CDR3: TGTGCCACCAGCGCTCGCGGGACGTTAGACGAGCAGTACTTC.

The chain carries TRBV7-8 and TRBJ2-1; TRBD2 matches at 12 bases. CDR1 SGHVS and CDR2 FQNEAQ come from the germline V gene. J was trimmed by 2 bases and V by 1 base; bases with no gene match: 6. This CDR3 region has 18 residues. CDR3 sequence: CASSLGLAGGGAYNEQFF. As DNA, the CDR3 is TGTGCCAGCAGCTTAGGTCTAGCGGGAGGGGGGGCCTACAATGAGCAGTTCTTC.

The sample holds many counts of this clonotype. V gene TRBV30 combines with J gene TRBJ2-7, with D unresolved. V was trimmed by 0 bases and J by 6 bases, leaving 6 bases between them. The CDR3 sequence is 11 residues long. Germline lookup yields CDR1 GTSNPN and CDR2 SVGIG (reference sequence). This CDR3 reads CAWSVRSEQYF. In nucleotides, the CDR3 is TGTGCCTGGAGTGTTCGAAGCGAGCAGTACTTC.

A remark on this clonotype: With a much larger clone just one base away, this may be a read error. This rearrangement joins TRBV11-3 to TRBJ2-7; 7 nucleotides line up with TRBD1. With V trimmed by 5 bases and J by 6 bases, 7 bases remained unmatched. Per germline, CDR1 SGHNT and CDR2 YENEEA. The CDR3 is 13 residues long. The CDR3 bases are TGTGCCAGCAGCCCCAGGGACAGCTGCGAGCAGTACTTC. Residues: CASSPRDSCEQYF.

The genes are TRBV7-9 and TRBJ2-7, with 13 bases fitting TRBD2. This CDR3 has 17 amino acids. The V segment lost 0 bases and the J segment 3 bases; nucleotides outside the gene matches: 5. Germline CDR1 is SEHNR and CDR2 is FQNEAQ (reference sequence). Written as DNA, the CDR3 is TGTGCCAGCAGCTTAGCGGTGGGGACTAGCGGGGACTACGAGCAGTACTTC. It specifies CASSLAVGTSGDYEQYF.

V usage is TRBV19 and J usage is TRBJ1-5, with 9 bases that match TRBD1. This CDR3 spans 15 amino acids. V was pared by 6 bases and J by 10 bases, with 13 bases of the junction left unmatched. Germline V CDR1 and CDR2: LNHDA, SQIVND (reference sequence). The CDR3 is CASSARDRAYDPQHF. The CDR3 bases are TGTGCCAGTAGCGCCCGGGACAGGGCATATGATCCCCAGCATTTT.

In this sample, this clonotype turned up a few times. CDR3 amino acids: CASSLLGQGSTEAFF. The CDR3 DNA reads as TGCGCCAGCAGCTTGTTGGGACAGGGTTCAACTGAAGCTTTCTTT. The rearrangement links TRBV5-1 to TRBJ1-1, with TRBD1 matching over 9 bases. CDR1 SGHRS and CDR2 YFSETQ come from the germline V gene. The V and J ends lost 1 base and 5 bases, in that order; junction bases with no gene match: 6. CDR3 length: 15 amino acids.

This clonotype was observed a handful of times. Germline and junction disagree at one end, which may indicate a read error. This chain connects TRBV10-3 to TRBJ2-7, with no clear D. The length of the CDR3 is 14 residues. The V gene's germline CDR1 is ENHRY and CDR2 SYGVKD. The CDR3 bases are TGTGCCATCAGTGAGGAGGCCAGAAAATACGGGCAGTACTTC. It translates to CAISEEARKYGQYF.

This clonotype was observed many times. The J gene is TRBJ2-7, the V gene TRBV28; maybe TRBD2 (5 bases). The V and J ends lost 2 bases and 4 bases respectively, with 9 bases between them. Germline CDR1 is MDHEN and CDR2 is SYDVKM. The CDR3 spans 13 residues. The CDR3 region has the DNA TGTGCCAGCAGTTTAGTCCGAGGGTACGAGCAGTACTTC. Translated: CASSLVRGYEQYF.

This clonotype appeared a few times. This chain uses TRBV10-3 with TRBJ2-2; TRBD2 matches at 7 bases. Germline CDR1 is ENHRY and CDR2 is SYGVKD. This CDR3 contains 14 residues. The J segment lost 3 bases and the V segment lost 5 bases, leaving 3 bases of the junction unmatched. Here the CDR3 DNA reads TGTGCCATCAGTCGAGGACTAGACACCGGGGAGCTGTTTTTT. It yields the protein CAISRGLDTGELFF.

The V gene is TRBV5-5, the J gene TRBJ2-1; D is unresolved. In germline, CDR1 is SGHKS, CDR2 YYEKEE (reference sequence). The length of the CDR3 is 13 residues. Between the trimmed V and J ends, which lost 0 bases and 6 bases, there was a span of 7 bases. DNA of the CDR3: TGTGCCAGCAGCTTGGCCCAACTCAATGAGCAGTTCTTC. It specifies CASSLAQLNEQFF.